Listed here is a single T cell receptor (beta chain). Its specificity is unknown. The CDR3 extends over 14 amino acids. The ends lost 8 bases at V and 4 bases at J; junction bases unmatched: 9. Germline lookup yields CDR1 MNHEY and CDR2 SMNVEV (reference sequence). These data belong to a study of OX40 agonist ivuxolimab in advanced cancers. Only in-frame clones appear in the TCRdb table, and some are missing; sequencing was by immunoSEQ multiplex PCR. The sample has tens of thousands of clones, less than 95% seen once. Study findings and constraints: Researchers report that CD8+ T cells had, on average, more expanded clones than CD4+. With doses of 0.1 to 3.0 mg/kg, CD4+ and CD8+ blood T cells had undergone clonal expansion by week 6. Researchers did not establish what antigens the expanded peripheral T cells target.

The chain joins TRBV27 to TRBJ1-2; 8 bases map to TRBD1. The sequence derives from an adult with an advanced solid tumor such as melanoma, head and neck, liver or kidney cancer. Sequences were derived from CD4+ or CD8+ T cells sorted from blood, sampled in a trial of the OX40 agonist ivuxolimab. The CDR3: CASQPRGRGYGYTF. The CDR3, as DNA: TGTGCCAGCCAGCCCAGGGGGCGCGGCTATGGCTACACCTTC.